Each of the 10 T cell receptor beta chains below was sequenced from the same sample in a study of T-cell reconstitution after alpha-beta-depleted transplantation in children. Using unique molecular identifiers, the investigators prepared the TCRbeta library. A single record per CDR3 protein comes from TCRdb applying MiXCR to the PCR reads. The sample has 300,000 to 400,000 distinct CDR3 sequences, around 15% seen once. Sample: PBMCs, mostly from graft donor cells, taken 360 days after TCRalphabeta/CD19-depleted stem cell transplant. The receptors were sampled from a male patient aged 2 to 9 who had a stem cell transplant for acute lymphoblastic leukemia, so the T cells may come from the graft donor.

This clonotype turned up a few times. This chain uses TRBV4-1 with TRBJ2-1; no reliable D call. The germline V gene encodes CDR1 MGHRA and CDR2 YSYEKL. This CDR3 region has 13 residues. Trimming removed 0 bases from V and 7 bases from J, with 7 bases in between. CDR3 DNA sequence: TGCGCCAGCAGCCAAGAAGTAGTGAATGAGCAGTTCTTC. Its translation is CASSQEVVNEQFF.

The rearrangement uses TRBV4-3 and TRBJ2-1; D remains unclear. The CDR3 has 15 amino acids. From germline, CDR1 is LGHNA and CDR2 YSLEER. Trimming shortened V by 1 base and J by 10 bases, and 17 bases separated the two germline ends. In DNA, the CDR3 is TGCGCCAGCAGCCAAGGACAAGGGCCTGGCGGAGAGCAGTTCTTC. Protein sequence: CASSQGQGPGGEQFF.

The chain carries TRBV7-9 and TRBJ2-5; TRBD2 matches 9 bases. The CDR3 loop spans 16 amino acids. With 5 bases clipped from V and 2 bases from J, the junction kept 9 bases outside the gene matches. The V gene's germline CDR1 is SEHNR and CDR2 FQNEAQ (reference sequence). Here the CDR3 DNA reads TGTGCCAGCAGCATCCGACTAGCGGCCAGTCAAGAGACCCAGTACTTC. Its protein product is CASSIRLAASQETQYF.

V and J are TRBV12-3 or TRBV12-4 and TRBJ2-1; D is undetermined. The CDR3 is 12 amino acids. Trimming stripped 3 bases from V and 7 bases from J, with 7 bases between. DNA for the CDR3: TGTGCCAGCAGTTTCGCCAAAAATGAGCAGTTCTTC. Translation gives CASSFAKNEQFF.

In this sample, this clonotype turned up a few times. The chain carries TRBV6-6 and TRBJ2-1, with 9 nucleotides matching TRBD2. Germline values: CDR1 MNHNY, CDR2 SVGAGI (reference sequence). The CDR3 spans 13 residues. The junction had 8 bases not matched to a gene; V was cut back by 10 bases and J by 7 bases. The CDR3 loop reads CATIGLARNEQFF. DNA of the CDR3: TGTGCCACCATAGGACTAGCGCGAAATGAGCAGTTCTTC.

The rearrangement links TRBV4-1 to TRBJ1-2, with TRBD1 identical over 8 bases. Germline V gene sequence: CDR1 MGHRA, CDR2 YSYEKL. Losses at the gene ends were 2 bases for V and 12 bases for J; bases not matched to a gene: 11. This CDR3 contains 14 residues. For the CDR3, the DNA is TGCGCCAGCAGCCAACCCGGACAGGGTTGGGGCAACACCTTC. Translating it yields CASSQPGQGWGNTF.

The chain links TRBV7-3 to TRBJ2-3; either TRBD1 or TRBD2 may supply D (5 bases each). The CDR3 has 15 residues. With 3 bases removed from V and 5 bases from J, the gap between germline ends came to 15 bases. Germline V CDR1 and CDR2: SGHTA, FQGTGA. Here the CDR3 reads CASSLLGLAKDTQYF. In DNA form, the CDR3 reads TGTGCCAGCAGCTTGTTGGGGCTAGCAAAAGATACGCAGTATTTT.

This clonotype was detected ten times or more. The chain has TRBV6-5 and TRBJ2-1; 9 bases align to TRBD2. Germline CDR1 and CDR2: MNHEY and SVGAGI. Trimming removed 4 bases from V and 5 bases from J; junction bases left unmatched: 12. CDR3 length: 17 residues. The CDR3 is CASSSILAGGYNNEQFF. DNA for the CDR3: TGTGCCAGCAGTTCCATACTAGCGGGTGGGTACAACAATGAGCAGTTCTTC.

The V gene is TRBV7-9, the J gene TRBJ1-5; D unclear. V lost 1 base, J lost 7 bases, and 8 bases lay in between. Germline loops: CDR1 SEHNR, CDR2 FQNEAQ (reference sequence). CDR3 length equals 13 residues. DNA for the CDR3: TGTGCCAGCAGCTTAGTCCCGGGCCAGCCCCAGCATTTT. Translation: CASSLVPGQPQHF.

This clonotype came up a few times. This chain connects TRBV29-1 to TRBJ2-5, with TRBD1 matching over 9 bases. CDR3 length equals 12 residues. The J segment lost 5 bases and the V segment lost 7 bases, leaving 5 bases of the junction unmatched. CDR1 and CDR2 (germline): SQVTM, ANQGSEA. The CDR3 region is CSETGTGETQYF. The CDR3 DNA follows: TGCAGCGAGACCGGGACAGGGGAGACCCAGTACTTC. Drawing the rest from reference TRBV29-1 and TRBJ2-5, the complete variable domain is SAVISQKPSRDICQRGTSLTIQCQVDSQVTMMFWYRQQPGQSLTLIATANQGSEATYESGFVIDKFPISRPNLTFSTLTVSNMSPEDSSIYLCSETGTGETQYFGPGTRLLVL.